This section outlines one TCR beta chain sequence together with its context. Matching for age and sex applied to the controls, who were healthy donors. Reverse transcription of about 0.5 to 1 ug RNA used random hexamers. Amplification of the TCR beta CDR3 was carried out by immunoSEQ multiplex PCR, which spanned a total of 54 Vbeta and 13 Jbeta segments. TCRdb re-called the immunoSEQ multiplex PCR reads through MiXCR, storing one row per CDR3 protein. The profile shows about 200,000 distinct CDR3 sequences, 85% to 95% of them singletons. This record comes from a study of CD8 T cells in Susac syndrome. The CDR3 sequence is 11 residues long. Germline V gene sequence: CDR1 KGHDR, CDR2 SFDVKD. V was pared by 12 bases and J by 4 bases, with 12 bases between.

The clonotype originates from a human donor in good health. The chain carries TRBV24-1 and TRBJ2-7; D is unclear. Specimen: CD4+ T cells from PBMCs. The CDR3 bases are TGTGCCGTCCGGACGGAATACGAGCAGTACTTC. Its protein product is CAVRTEYEQYF.